This T cell receptor (beta chain) is from a study of blood T cell repertoires in acute mononucleosis. Template was cDNA from at least 9,000 tetramer+ CD8 T cells' RNA. Using immunoSEQ multiplex PCR, the repertoire was profiled, and TCRdb retains in-frame clones only, with some absent. The table lists some 940 clones, approximately 30% of them singletons. The germline gives CDR1 GTSNPN, CDR2 SVGIG (reference sequence). The CDR3 extends over 15 amino acids. Trimming left V 0 bases short and J 4 bases short, with 13 bases between. Time point of the sample: convalescence about 6 months (5-8 months) after acute presentation (visit 7). Over 90% pure live CD3+ CD8+ tetramer+ cells were flow-sorted.

This rearrangement joins TRBV30 to TRBJ1-5; no reliable D call. This sample comprised EBV YVL epitope tetramer+ CD8+ T cells sorted from PBMCs, obtained during convalescence from infectious mononucleosis. As to subset: CD8 T cells binding a tetramer with EBV BRLF1 109-117 peptide (YVL-BR). This TCR was recovered from a man aged 18 to 29 with infectious mononucleosis caused by EBV. The CDR3: CAWSVPLGWNQPQHF. As DNA, the CDR3 is TGTGCCTGGAGTGTACCCCTGGGATGGAATCAGCCCCAGCATTTT. Based on the CDR3 plus reference TRBV30 and TRBJ1-5, the full variable domain is SQTIHQWPATLVQPVGSPLSLECTVEGTSNPNLYWYRQAAGRGLQLLFYSVGIGQISSEVPQNLSASRPQDRQFILSSKKLLLSDSGFYLCAWSVPLGWNQPQHFGDGTRLSIL.